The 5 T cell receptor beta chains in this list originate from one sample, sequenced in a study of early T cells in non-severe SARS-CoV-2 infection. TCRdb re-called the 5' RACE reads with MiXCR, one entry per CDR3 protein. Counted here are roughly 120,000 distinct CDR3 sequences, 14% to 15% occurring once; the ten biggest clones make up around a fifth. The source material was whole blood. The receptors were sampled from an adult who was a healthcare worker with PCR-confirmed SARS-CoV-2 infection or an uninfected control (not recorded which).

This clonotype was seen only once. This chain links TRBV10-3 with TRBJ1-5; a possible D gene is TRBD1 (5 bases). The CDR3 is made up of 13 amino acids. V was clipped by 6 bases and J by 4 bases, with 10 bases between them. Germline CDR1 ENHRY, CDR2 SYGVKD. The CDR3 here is CAISPGPNQPQHF. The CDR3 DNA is TGTGCCATCAGCCCGGGACCGAATCAGCCCCAGCATTTT.

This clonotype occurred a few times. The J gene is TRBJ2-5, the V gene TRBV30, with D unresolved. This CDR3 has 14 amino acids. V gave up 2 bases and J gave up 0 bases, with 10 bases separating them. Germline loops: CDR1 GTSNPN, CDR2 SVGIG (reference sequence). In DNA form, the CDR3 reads TGTGCCTGGAGTCCCCTTGGGAACCAAGAGACCCAGTACTTC. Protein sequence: CAWSPLGNQETQYF.

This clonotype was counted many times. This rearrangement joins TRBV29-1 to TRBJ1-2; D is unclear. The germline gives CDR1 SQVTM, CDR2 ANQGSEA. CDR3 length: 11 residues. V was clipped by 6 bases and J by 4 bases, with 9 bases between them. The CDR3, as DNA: TGCAGCGTCTACTCCAGCTATGGCTACACCTTC. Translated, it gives CSVYSSYGYTF.

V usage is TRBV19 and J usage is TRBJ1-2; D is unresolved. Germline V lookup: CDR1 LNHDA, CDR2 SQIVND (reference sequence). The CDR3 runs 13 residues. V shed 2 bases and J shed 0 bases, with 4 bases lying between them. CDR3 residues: CASSISANYGYTF. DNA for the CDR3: TGTGCCAGTAGTATATCAGCTAACTATGGCTACACCTTC.

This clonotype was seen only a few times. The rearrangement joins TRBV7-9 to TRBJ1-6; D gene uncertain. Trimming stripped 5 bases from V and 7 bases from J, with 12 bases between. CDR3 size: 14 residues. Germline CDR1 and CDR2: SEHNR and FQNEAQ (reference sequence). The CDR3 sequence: CASSQDSMNSPLHF. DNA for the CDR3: TGTGCCAGCAGCCAGGACTCGATGAATTCACCCCTCCACTTT.